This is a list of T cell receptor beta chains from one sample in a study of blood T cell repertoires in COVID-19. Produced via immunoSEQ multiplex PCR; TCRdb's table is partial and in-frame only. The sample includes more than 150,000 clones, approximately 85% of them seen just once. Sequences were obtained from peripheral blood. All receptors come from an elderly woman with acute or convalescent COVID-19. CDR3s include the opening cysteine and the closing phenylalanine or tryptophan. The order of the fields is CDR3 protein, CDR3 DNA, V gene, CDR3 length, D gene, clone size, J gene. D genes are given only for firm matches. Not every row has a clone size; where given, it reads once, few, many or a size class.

CASSIAGVQETQYF,TGTGCCAGTAGTATAGCGGGAGTACAAGAGACCCAGTACTTC,TRBV19,14,NA,once,TRBJ2-5
CASSPGGAGQGGYTF,TGTGCCAGCAGCCCTGGGGGGGCAGGCCAAGGCGGCTACACCTTC,TRBV7-9,15,NA,NA,TRBJ1-2
CASRLTGTGVSNEQFF,TGTGCCAGCAGGCTAACCGGGACAGGGGTTAGCAATGAGCAGTTCTTC,TRBV5-4,16,TRBD1,NA,TRBJ2-1
CASSLATGRTEAFF,TGTGCCAGCAGCTTAGCGACAGGGAGAACTGAAGCTTTCTTT,TRBV7-2,14,TRBD1,NA,TRBJ1-1
CASSQEASGFNEQFF,TGTGCCAGCAGTCAGGAGGCTAGCGGGTTCAATGAGCAGTTCTTC,TRBV11-3,15,TRBD2,NA,TRBJ2-1
CASSKGQGGSVTDTQYF,TGCGCCAGCAGCAAAGGACAGGGTGGGAGTGTTACAGATACGCAGTATTTT,TRBV5-1,17,TRBD1,NA,TRBJ2-3
CASMVGADYGYTF,TGTGCCAGTATGGTGGGGGCTGACTATGGCTACACCTTC,TRBV19,13,NA,NA,TRBJ1-2
CASSARQTSYGYTF,TGTGCCAGCAGCGCCAGACAGACCAGCTATGGCTACACCTTC,TRBV9,14,NA,NA,TRBJ1-2
CASSTTGDTGELFF,TGTGCCAGCAGCACGACAGGGGACACCGGGGAGCTGTTTTTT,TRBV5-4,14,TRBD1,few,TRBJ2-2
CASPPDRGAYEQYF,TGTGCCAGCCCCCCCGACAGGGGGGCCTACGAGCAGTACTTC,TRBV6-5,14,TRBD1,once,TRBJ2-7
CASTLGGGGSPLHF,TGTGCCAGCACCCTGGGAGGCGGGGGGTCACCCCTCCACTTT,TRBV14,14,NA,once,TRBJ1-6
CASSSQGQKGEKLFF,TGTGCCAGCAGCTCGCAGGGCCAAAAGGGTGAAAAACTGTTTTTT,TRBV7-2,15,NA,NA,TRBJ1-4
CASSLDSLSTDTQYF,TGTGCCAGCAGCCTCGACAGTTTGAGCACAGATACGCAGTATTTT,TRBV7-9,15,NA,NA,TRBJ2-3
CASNGVRQGKYEQYF,TGTGCCAGCAACGGAGTCCGGCAGGGGAAATACGAGCAGTACTTC,TRBV5-4,15,NA,NA,TRBJ2-7
CASSARDGPYEQYF,TGTGCCAGCAGCGCCCGGGATGGTCCCTACGAGCAGTACTTC,TRBV9,14,NA,NA,TRBJ2-7
CATSEDRGPSYEQYF,TGTGCCACCAGCGAAGACAGGGGTCCCTCCTACGAGCAGTACTTC,TRBV15,15,TRBD1,NA,TRBJ2-7
CASVERAFF,TGTGCCAGTGTGGAGAGGGCTTTCTTT,TRBV19,9,NA,NA,TRBJ1-1
CAGREGTGRNTGELFF,TGTGCCGGGAGGGAAGGGACAGGGAGGAACACCGGGGAGCTGTTTTTT,TRBV6-1,16,TRBD1,NA,TRBJ2-2